This T cell receptor (beta chain) derives from a study of blood T cell repertoires in COVID-19. During active infection, Seattle patients enrolled and were then monitored through disease. V was trimmed by 4 bases and J by 2 bases, leaving 12 bases between them. Per the germline V gene, CDR1 is SGHNT and CDR2 is YYREEE (reference sequence). This CDR3 is built from 14 residues. Methods used by the authors: Amplified reference gene primers provided the basis for estimating nucleated cell counts. Profiled with immunoSEQ multiplex PCR; TCRdb holds only in-frame clones, not every one. V, J and clone size reflect that table, while D and trimming were determined from the DNA. The sample has about 410,000 clones, about 89% seen once.

Sequencing was performed on peripheral blood. The V call is TRBV5-4, the J call TRBJ1-2; a possible D gene is TRBD1 (5 bases). The clonotype comes from a woman aged 40 to 50 with COVID-19, enrolled during active disease. The CDR3 region has the DNA TGTGCCAGCAGCGACAGCACCCTCAACTATGGCTACACCTTC. Encoded protein: CASSDSTLNYGYTF.